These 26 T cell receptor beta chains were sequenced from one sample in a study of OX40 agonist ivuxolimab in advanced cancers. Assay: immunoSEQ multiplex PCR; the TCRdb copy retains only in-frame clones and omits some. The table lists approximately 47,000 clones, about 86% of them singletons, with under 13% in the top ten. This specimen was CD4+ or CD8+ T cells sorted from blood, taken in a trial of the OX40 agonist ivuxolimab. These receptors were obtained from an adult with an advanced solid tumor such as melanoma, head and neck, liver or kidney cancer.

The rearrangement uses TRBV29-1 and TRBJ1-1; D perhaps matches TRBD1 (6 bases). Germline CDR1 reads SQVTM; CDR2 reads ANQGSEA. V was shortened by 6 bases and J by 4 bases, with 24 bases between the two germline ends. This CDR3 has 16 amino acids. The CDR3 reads CSVRGPTGTSSTEAFF. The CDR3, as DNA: TGCAGCGTCCGGGGCCCTACAGGGACCTCTAGCACTGAAGCTTTCTTT.

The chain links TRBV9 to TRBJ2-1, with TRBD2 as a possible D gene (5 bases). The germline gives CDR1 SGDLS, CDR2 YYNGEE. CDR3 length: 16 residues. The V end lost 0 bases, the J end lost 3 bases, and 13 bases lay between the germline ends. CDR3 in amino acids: CASSVEAGDLYNEQFF. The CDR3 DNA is TGTGCCAGCAGCGTAGAGGCGGGTGACCTCTACAATGAGCAGTTCTTC.

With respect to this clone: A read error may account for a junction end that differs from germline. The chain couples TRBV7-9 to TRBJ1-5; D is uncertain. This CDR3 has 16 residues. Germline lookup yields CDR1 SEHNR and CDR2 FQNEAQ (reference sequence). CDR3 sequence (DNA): TGTGCCAACAGCTTAGGAGGGCGGGTTAGCAATCAGCCCCAGCATTTT. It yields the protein CANSLGGRVSNQPQHF.

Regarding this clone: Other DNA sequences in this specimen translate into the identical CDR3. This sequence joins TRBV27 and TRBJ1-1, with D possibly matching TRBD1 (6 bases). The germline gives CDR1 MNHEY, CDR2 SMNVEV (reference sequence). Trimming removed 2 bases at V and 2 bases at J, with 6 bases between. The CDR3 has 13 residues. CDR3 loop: CASSLGTNTEAFF. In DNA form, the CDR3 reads TGTGCCAGCAGTTTAGGGACAAACACTGAAGCTTTCTTT.

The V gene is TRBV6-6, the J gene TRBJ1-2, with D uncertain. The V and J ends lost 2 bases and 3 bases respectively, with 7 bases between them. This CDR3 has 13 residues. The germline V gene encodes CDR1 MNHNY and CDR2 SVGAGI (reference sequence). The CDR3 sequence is CASSYVRHYGYTF. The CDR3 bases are TGTGCCAGCAGTTACGTCCGGCACTATGGCTACACCTTC.

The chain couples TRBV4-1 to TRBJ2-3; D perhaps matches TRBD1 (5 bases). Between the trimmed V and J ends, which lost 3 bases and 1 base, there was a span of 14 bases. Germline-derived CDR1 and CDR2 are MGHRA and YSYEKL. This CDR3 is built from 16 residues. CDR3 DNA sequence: TGCGCCAGCAGCCAGCTCGACAGAAGAGGCACAGATACGCAGTATTTT. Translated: CASSQLDRRGTDTQYF.

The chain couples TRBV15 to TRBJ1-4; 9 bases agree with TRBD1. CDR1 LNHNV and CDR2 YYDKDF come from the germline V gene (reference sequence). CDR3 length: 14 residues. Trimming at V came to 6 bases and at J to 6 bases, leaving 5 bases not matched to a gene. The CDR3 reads CATSGTGWDEKLFF. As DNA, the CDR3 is TGTGCCACCAGTGGGACAGGGTGGGATGAAAAACTGTTTTTT.

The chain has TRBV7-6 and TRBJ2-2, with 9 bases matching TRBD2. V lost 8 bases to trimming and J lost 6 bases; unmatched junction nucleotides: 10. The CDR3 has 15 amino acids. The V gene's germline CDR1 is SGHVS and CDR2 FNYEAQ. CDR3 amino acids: CASGGRREGPGELFF. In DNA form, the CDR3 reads TGTGCCAGCGGGGGCAGGCGGGAGGGCCCCGGGGAGCTGTTTTTT.

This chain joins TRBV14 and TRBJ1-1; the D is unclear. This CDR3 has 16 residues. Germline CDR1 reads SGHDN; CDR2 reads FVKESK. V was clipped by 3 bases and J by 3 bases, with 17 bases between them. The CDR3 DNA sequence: TGTGCCAGCAGCCACCAGGATCCGAGGCCGCACACTGAAGCTTTCTTT. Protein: CASSHQDPRPHTEAFF.

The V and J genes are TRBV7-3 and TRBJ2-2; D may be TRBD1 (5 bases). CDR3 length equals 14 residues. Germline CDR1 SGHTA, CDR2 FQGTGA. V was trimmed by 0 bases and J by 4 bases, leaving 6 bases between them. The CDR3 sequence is CASSLTQGTGELFF. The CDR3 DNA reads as TGTGCCAGCAGCTTAACTCAGGGCACCGGGGAGCTGTTTTTT.

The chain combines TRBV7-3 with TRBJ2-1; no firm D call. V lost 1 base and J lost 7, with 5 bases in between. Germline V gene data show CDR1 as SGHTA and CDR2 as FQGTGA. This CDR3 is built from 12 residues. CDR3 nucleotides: TGTGCCAGCAGCTTAAACGTGAATGAGCAGTTCTTC. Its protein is CASSLNVNEQFF.

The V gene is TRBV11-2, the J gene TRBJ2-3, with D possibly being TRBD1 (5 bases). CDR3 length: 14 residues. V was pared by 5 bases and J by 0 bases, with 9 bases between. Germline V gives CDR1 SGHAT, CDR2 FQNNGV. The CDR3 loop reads CASSLGVSTDTQYF. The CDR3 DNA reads TGTGCCAGCAGCCTAGGGGTTAGCACAGATACGCAGTATTTT.

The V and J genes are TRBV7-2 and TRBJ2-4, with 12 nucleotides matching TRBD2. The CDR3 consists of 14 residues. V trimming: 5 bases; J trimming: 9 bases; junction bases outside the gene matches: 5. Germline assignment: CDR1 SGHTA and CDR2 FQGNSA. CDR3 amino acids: CASSTLAGGGIQYF. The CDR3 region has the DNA TGTGCCAGCAGCACCCTAGCGGGGGGGGGCATTCAGTACTTC.

This chain's CDR3 is CAISEDIYNEQFF. The CDR3 coding sequence is TGTGCCATCAGTGAGGACATATACAATGAGCAGTTCTTC. V gene TRBV10-3 combines with J gene TRBJ2-1, with unresolved D. This CDR3 contains 13 residues. V lost 2 bases, J lost 4 bases, and 6 bases lay in between. Germline lookup yields CDR1 ENHRY and CDR2 SYGVKD.

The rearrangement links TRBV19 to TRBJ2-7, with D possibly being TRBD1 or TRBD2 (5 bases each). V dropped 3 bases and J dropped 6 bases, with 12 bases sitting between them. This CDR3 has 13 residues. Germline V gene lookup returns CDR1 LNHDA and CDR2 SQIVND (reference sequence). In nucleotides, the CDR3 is TGTGCCAGTAGTATTGGGGCAGGGAGCGAGCAGTACTTC. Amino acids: CASSIGAGSEQYF.

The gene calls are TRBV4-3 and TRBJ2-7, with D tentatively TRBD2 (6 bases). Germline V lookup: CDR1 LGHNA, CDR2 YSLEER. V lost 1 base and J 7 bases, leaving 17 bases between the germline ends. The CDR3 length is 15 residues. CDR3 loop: CASSQGSGDHLEQYF. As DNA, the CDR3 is TGCGCCAGCAGCCAAGGGTCGGGGGACCACCTAGAGCAGTACTTC.

This chain's CDR3 is CASSFKTDSYEQYF. For the CDR3, the DNA is TGTGCCAGCAGTTTTAAGACGGACTCCTACGAGCAGTACTTC. The chain employs TRBV27 and TRBJ2-7; D unclear. V lost 3 bases to trimming and J lost 0 bases, with 9 bases between them. The germline gives CDR1 MNHEY, CDR2 SMNVEV (reference sequence). There are 14 residues in the CDR3.

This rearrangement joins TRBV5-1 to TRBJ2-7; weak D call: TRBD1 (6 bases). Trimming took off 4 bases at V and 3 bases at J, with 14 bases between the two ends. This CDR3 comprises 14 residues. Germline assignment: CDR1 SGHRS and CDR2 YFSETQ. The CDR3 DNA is TGCGCCAGCAGCAAAGGACAGACAAGCTACGAGCAGTACTTC. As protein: CASSKGQTSYEQYF. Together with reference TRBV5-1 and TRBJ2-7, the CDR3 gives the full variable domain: KAGVTQTPRYLIKTRGQQVTLSCSPISGHRSVSWYQQTPGQGLQFLFEYFSETQRNKGNFPGRFSGRQFSNSRSEMNVSTLELGDSALYLCASSKGQTSYEQYFGPGTRLTVT.

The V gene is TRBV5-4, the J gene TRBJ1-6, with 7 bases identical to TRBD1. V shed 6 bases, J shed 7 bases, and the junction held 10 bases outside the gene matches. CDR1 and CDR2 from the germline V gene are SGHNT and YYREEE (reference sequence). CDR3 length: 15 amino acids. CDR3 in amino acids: CASTTDREANSPLHF. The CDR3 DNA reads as TGTGCCAGCACGACCGACAGGGAGGCCAATTCACCCCTCCACTTT.

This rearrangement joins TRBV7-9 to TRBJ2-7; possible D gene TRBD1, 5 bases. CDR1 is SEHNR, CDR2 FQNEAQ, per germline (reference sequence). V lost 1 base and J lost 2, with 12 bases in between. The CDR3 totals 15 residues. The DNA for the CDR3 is TGTGCCAGCAGCTTAGAGGTACAGGTCACCTACGAGCAGTACTTC. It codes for CASSLEVQVTYEQYF.

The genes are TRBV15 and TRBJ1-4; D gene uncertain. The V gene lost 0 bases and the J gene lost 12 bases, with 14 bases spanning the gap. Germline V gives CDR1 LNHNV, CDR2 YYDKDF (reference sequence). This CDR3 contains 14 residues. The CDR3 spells CATSRDRVQSELFF. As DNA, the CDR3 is TGTGCCACCAGCAGAGATAGGGTCCAATCAGAACTGTTTTTT.

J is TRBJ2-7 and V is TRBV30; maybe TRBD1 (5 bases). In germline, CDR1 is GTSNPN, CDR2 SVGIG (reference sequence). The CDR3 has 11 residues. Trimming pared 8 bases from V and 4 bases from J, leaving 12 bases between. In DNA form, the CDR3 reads TGTGCCCCCCAGGGCGGATACGAGCAGTACTTC. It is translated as CAPQGGYEQYF.

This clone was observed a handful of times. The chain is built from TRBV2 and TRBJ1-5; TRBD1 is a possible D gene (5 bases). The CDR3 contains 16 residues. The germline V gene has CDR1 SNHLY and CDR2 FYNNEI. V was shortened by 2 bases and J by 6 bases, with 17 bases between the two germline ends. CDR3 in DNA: TGTGCCAGCAGTGAAAGTGTCAGGGTTTGGGGTCAGCCCCAGCATTTT. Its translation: CASSESVRVWGQPQHF.

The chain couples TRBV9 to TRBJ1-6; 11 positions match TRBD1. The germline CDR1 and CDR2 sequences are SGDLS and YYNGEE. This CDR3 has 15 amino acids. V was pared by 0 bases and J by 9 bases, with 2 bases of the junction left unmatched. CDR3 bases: TGTGCCAGCAGCGTAGCAGGGACAGGGGGTTCACCCCTCCACTTT. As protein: CASSVAGTGGSPLHF.

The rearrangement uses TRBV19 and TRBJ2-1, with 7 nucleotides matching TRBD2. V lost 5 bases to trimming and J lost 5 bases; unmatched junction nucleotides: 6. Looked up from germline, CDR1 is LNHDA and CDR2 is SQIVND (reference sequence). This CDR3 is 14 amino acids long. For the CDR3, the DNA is TGTGCCAGTAGTTGGGGGGGGACTAACAATGAGCAGTTCTTC. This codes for CASSWGGTNNEQFF.

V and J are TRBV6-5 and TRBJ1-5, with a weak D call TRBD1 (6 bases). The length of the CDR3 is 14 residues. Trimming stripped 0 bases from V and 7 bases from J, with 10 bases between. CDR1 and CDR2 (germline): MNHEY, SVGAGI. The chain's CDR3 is CASSYSTGAQPQHF. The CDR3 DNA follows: TGTGCCAGCAGTTACTCTACGGGGGCCCAGCCCCAGCATTTT.